The T cell receptor (beta chain) under discussion was sequenced for a study of cytomegalovirus exposure and HLA in healthy donors. Study findings and constraints: A link between a missense DCLRE1C variant and TCR beta V- and J-gene trimming emerged from a later analysis.

This CDR3 is built from 21 residues. CDR1 and CDR2 from the germline V gene are GTSNPN and SVGIG (reference sequence). The trim removed 8 bases at V and 0 bases at J, leaving 25 bases unmatched. Of note for this clone: Antigen: not known.

Nominally healthy donors provided the samples, though records likely missed some immune exposures. In the PCR, 60 Vbeta and 13 Jbeta primers were used. In the original workflow: The count from a later analysis was some 81 million unique TCR beta chains, 9.5 million to 11 million of them shared. Profiled with immunoSEQ multiplex PCR; TCRdb holds only in-frame clones, not every one. For V, J and clone size, that table is used; D and trimming come from the DNA. The sample consists of 110,000 to 150,000 clones, 8.5% to 10% of them appearing once. Input material: PBMCs. The sequence was collected from a man in his forties or fifties in good health and CMV-seronegative. This chain uses TRBV30 with TRBJ1-4; TRBD1 matches at 9 bases. CDR3 coding DNA: TGTGCCGCAAAGTCCCGGGACAGGGCCGGAGATTATACTGCAACTAATGAAAAACTGTTTTTT. The encoded protein is CAAKSRDRAGDYTATNEKLFF. Filled out from reference TRBV30 and TRBJ1-4, the complete variable domain reads SQTIHQWPATLVQPVGSPLSLECTVEGTSNPNLYWYRQAAGRGLQLLFYSVGIGQISSEVPQNLSASRPQDRQFILSSKKLLLSDSGFYLCAAKSRDRAGDYTATNEKLFFGSGTQLSVL.